This T cell receptor (beta chain) was obtained from a study of Graves' ophthalmopathy and Graves' hyperthyroidism. Points from the study as a whole: Blood also harbored most expanded thyroid clonotypes above 0.001 frequency.

This CDR3 is 13 amino acids long. V lost 7 bases, J lost 4 bases, and 13 bases lay in between. The germline V gene encodes CDR1 MNHEY and CDR2 SMNVEV (reference sequence). RNA transcripts were the source from which TCR beta CDR3 regions were amplified. HTBI primers served in a first-round RT-PCR, which a second-round multiplex PCR followed. TCRdb reprocessed the multiplex PCR reads with MiXCR, giving one entry per CDR3 protein. This sample has about 500,000 distinct CDR3 sequences, with roughly an eighth found just once. This clonotype was observed at least ten times. Antigen unknown. Reliance was placed on clinical symptoms, serum thyroxine, TRAb, thyroid ultrasound and orbital computed tomography for diagnosis.

The rearrangement links TRBV27 to TRBJ1-2; no clear D. The receptor was derived from a woman in her 30s with Graves' ophthalmopathy. The specimen was blood. CDR3 DNA: TGTGCCAGCACCATGAGGTTAGGCTATGGCTACACCTTC. This translates into CASTMRLGYGYTF.